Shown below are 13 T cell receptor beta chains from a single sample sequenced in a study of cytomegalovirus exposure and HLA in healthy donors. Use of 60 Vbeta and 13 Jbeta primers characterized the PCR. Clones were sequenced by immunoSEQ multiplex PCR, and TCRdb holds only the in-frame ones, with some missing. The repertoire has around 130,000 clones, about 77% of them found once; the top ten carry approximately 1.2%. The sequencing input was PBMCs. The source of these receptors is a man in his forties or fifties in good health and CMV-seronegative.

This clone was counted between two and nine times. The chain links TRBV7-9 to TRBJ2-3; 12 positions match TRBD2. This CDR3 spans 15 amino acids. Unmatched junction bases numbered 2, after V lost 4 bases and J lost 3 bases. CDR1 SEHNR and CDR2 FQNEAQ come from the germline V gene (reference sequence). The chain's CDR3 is CASSSTSGRTDTQYF. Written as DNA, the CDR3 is TGTGCCAGCAGCTCGACTAGCGGGAGAACAGATACGCAGTATTTT. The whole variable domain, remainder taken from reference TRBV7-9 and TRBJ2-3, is DTGVSQNPRHKITKRGQNVTFRCDPISEHNRLYWYRQTLGQGPEFLTYFQNEAQLEKSRLLSDRFSAERPKGSFSTLEIQRTEQGDSAMYLCASSSTSGRTDTQYFGPGTRLTVL.

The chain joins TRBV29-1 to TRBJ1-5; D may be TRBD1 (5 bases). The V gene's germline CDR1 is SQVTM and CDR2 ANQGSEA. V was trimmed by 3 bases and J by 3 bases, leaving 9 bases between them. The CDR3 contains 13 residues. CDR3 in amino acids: CSVDPGNNQPQHF. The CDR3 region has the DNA TGCAGCGTTGATCCAGGGAACAATCAGCCCCAGCATTTT.

In DNA, the CDR3 is TGCAGTGCTACCCCGGGACAGGAGCAGTACTTC. This gives the protein CSATPGQEQYF. The chain combines TRBV20-1 with TRBJ2-7, with 7 nucleotides matching TRBD1. The CDR3 has 11 residues. Germline V gene lookup returns CDR1 DFQATT and CDR2 SNEGSKA (reference sequence). The V segment lost 4 bases and the J segment 7 bases; nucleotides outside the gene matches: 4.

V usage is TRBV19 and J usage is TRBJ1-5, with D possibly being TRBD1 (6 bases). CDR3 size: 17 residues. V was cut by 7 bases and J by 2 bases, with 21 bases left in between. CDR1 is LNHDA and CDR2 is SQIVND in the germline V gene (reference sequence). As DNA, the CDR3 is TGTGCCAGTAATCCAATCTTAACAGGGTACCGCAATCAGCCCCAGCATTTT. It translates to CASNPILTGYRNQPQHF. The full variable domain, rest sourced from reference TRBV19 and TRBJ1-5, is DGGITQSPKYLFRKEGQNVTLSCEQNLNHDAMYWYRQDPGQGLRLIYYSQIVNDFQKGDIAEGYSVSREKKESFPLTVTSAQKNPTAFYLCASNPILTGYRNQPQHFGDGTRLSIL.

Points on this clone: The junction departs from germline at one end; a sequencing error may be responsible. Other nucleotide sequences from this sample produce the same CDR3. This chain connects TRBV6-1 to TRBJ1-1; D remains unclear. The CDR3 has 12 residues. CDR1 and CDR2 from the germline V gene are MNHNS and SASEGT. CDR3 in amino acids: CASSVMNTEAFF. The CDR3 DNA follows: TGTGCCAGTAGTGTCATGAACACTGAAGCTTTCTTT.

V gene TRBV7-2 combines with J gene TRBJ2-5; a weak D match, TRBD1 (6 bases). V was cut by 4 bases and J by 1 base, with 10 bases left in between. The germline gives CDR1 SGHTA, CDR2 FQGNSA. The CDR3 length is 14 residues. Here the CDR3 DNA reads TGTGCCAGCAGCTCACAACAGGGCCAAGAGACCCAGTACTTC. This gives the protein CASSSQQGQETQYF. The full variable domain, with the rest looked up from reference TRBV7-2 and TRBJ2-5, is GAGVSQSPSNKVTEKGKDVELRCDPISGHTALYWYRQSLGQGLEFLIYFQGNSAPDKSGLPSDRFSAERTGGSVSTLTIQRTQQEDSAVYLCASSSQQGQETQYFGPGTRLLVL.

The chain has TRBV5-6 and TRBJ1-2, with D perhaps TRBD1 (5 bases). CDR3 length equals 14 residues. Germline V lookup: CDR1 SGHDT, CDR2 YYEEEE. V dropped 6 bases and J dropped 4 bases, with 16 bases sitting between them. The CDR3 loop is CASTRDFRSYGYTF. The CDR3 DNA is TGTGCCAGCACCCGGGACTTTCGGTCCTATGGCTACACCTTC.

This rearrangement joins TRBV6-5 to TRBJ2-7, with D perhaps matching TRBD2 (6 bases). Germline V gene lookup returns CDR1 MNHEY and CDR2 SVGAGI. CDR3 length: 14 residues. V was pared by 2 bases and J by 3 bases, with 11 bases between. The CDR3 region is CASSYAGSGYEQYF. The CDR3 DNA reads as TGTGCCAGCAGTTACGCGGGTAGCGGCTACGAGCAGTACTTC.

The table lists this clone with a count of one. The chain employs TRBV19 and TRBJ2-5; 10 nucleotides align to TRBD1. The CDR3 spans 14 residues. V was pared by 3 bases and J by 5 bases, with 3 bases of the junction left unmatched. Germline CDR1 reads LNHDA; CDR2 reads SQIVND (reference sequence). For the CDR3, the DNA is TGTGCCAGTAGTATTATGGGACAGGGGGAGACCCAGTACTTC. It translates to CASSIMGQGETQYF.

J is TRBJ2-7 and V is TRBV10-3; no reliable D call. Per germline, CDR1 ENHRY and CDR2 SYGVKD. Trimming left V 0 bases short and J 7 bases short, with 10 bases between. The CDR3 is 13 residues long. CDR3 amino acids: CAISESFRVEQYF. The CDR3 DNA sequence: TGTGCCATCAGTGAGTCATTCCGGGTTGAGCAGTACTTC.

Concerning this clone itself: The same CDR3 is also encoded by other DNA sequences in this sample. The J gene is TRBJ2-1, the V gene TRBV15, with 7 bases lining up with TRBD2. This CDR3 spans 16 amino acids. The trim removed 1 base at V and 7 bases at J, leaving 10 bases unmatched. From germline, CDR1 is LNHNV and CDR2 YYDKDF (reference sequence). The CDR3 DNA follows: TGTGCCACCAGCAGAGGAAACGGGAGGACTGAAAATGAGCAGTTCTTC. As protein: CATSRGNGRTENEQFF.

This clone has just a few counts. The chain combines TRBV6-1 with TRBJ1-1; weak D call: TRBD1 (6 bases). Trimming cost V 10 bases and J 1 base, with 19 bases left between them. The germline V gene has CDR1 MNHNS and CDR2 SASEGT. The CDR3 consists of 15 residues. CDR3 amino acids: CATVWGSTGNTEAFF. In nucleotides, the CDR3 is TGTGCCACCGTCTGGGGATCGACAGGGAACACTGAAGCTTTCTTT.

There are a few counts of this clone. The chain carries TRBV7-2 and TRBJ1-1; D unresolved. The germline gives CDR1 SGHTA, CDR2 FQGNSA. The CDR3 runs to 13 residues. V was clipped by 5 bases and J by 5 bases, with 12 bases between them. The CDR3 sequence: CASSPRVSTEAFF. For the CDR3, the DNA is TGTGCCAGCAGCCCTAGAGTCTCTACTGAAGCTTTCTTT.